This T cell receptor beta chain was sequenced for a study of PD-1 blockade in classical Hodgkin lymphoma. In every patient, relapse followed autologous stem cell transplantation, while exposure to brentuximab vedotin differed. Researchers pulled CD8+ T cells out of thawed PBMCs using magnetic negative selection. Study results and caveats: Repertoire differences lack defined causes, possibly disease activity or prior therapy. Lower baseline TCR diversity was reported for newly diagnosed patients than for healthy donors. It was among complete responders that baseline diversity resembled that of newly diagnosed patients.

As regards this clone: Antigen specificity is unknown.

The data were produced by immunoSEQ multiplex PCR, yet TCRdb's version contains in-frame clones alone and is incomplete. The table shows just under 1,500 clones, with approximately 84% occurring only once. The specimen comprised CD8+ T cells from blood, sampled at baseline. The TCR was taken from a human donor with classical Hodgkin lymphoma.

The CDR3 reads CASRLGLAGMYNEQFF. In nucleotides, the CDR3 is TGTGCCAGCAGGCTAGGGTTGGCAGGCATGTACAATGAGCAGTTCTTC. The rearrangement joins TRBV7-8 to TRBJ2-1; D unresolved. This CDR3 spans 16 amino acids. V lost 6 bases and J 4 bases, leaving 19 bases between the germline ends. Germline V lookup: CDR1 SGHVS, CDR2 FQNEAQ.